The clone carrying this T cell receptor beta chain was recorded once. Germline CDR1 is SGDLS and CDR2 is YYNGEE. V dropped 4 bases and J dropped 0; count of bases not matched to a gene: 12. This CDR3 is 17 amino acids long. These data come from a study of blood T cell repertoires in COVID-19. The assay was immunoSEQ multiplex PCR, and TCRdb's table has in-frame clones only and misses some. The repertoire has about 73,000 clones, 65% to 85% of them found once; the top ten carry 28%. This clonotype originated in a human donor in a cohort sampled during active COVID-19. The sample comprised peripheral blood. The chain uses TRBV9 and TRBJ1-2; the match to TRBD1 covers 7 bases. The chain's CDR3 is CASSTPVGTGANYGYTF. As DNA, the CDR3 is TGTGCCAGCAGCACCCCGGTAGGAACAGGGGCTAACTATGGCTACACCTTC.